This TCR beta chain originates from a study of early T cells in non-severe SARS-CoV-2 infection (dated by TCRdb to the early 2020s). Notes on the research overall: Because TCR sequencing was done on bulk RNA from unsorted whole blood, the alpha and beta chains could not be paired. What the authors observed across the whole study: Matching against VDJdb was skewed toward anti-spike CD8 responses, likely underestimated virus-specific expansions, and missed private and CD4 specificities.

A few counts support this clonotype. The clone's antigen remains unknown. The record has no base qualities; no much larger clone is one base away. Based on the germline V gene (reference sequence), the CDR1 and CDR2 sequences are MNHEY and SMNVEV. The CDR3, from cysteine to phenylalanine, totals 14 residues. Here the CDR3 DNA is all that survives: 42 bases in frame from base 1. Cut back by 3 bases and 5 bases, the V and J ends lie 11 bases apart. The library was generated by 5' RACE. TCRdb records NextSeq 500 as the sequencer. To correct for sequencing error and PCR bias, the TCR library protocol tagged individual cDNA molecules with unique molecular identifiers. Sequencing covered both TCR alpha and beta chains, and within each sample the abundances of alpha and beta sequences were tightly co-correlated. For the original study's pipeline: Decombinator V4 was used to annotate TCR sequences for V gene, J gene and CDR3. TCRs were defined as expanded if a significant change between any two time points was detected under a Poisson model with p below 0.0001. TCR abundances were normalised to the total number of TCRs sequenced per sample and expressed as counts per million. TRAV1-2 paired with TRAJ12, TRAJ20 or TRAJ33 defined MAIT TCRs, while TRAV10 paired with TRAJ18 defined iNKT TCRs. VDJdb, accessed 1 November 2021, was searched for CMV, EBV and SARS-CoV-2 annotated TCRs, with TCRs annotated for multiple antigens excluded. Clones were called with MiXCR by TCRdb after fastp trimmed the public reads at Q25, and only in-frame beta chains were retained. Rows with a matching CDR3 protein are joined into one entry that keeps the most common DNA and genes. The V and J calls and clone size are TCRdb's, not the authors'. The sample includes 75,000 to 100,000 distinct CDR3 sequences, with 16% observed a single time. The top ten constitute 1.3% of the sample.

A case-control design nested within a healthcare worker cohort in London, UK, was used, with weekly nasopharyngeal swab PCR tests and blood sampling performed. Healthcare workers were recruited during the week of the UK lockdown, between 23 and 31 March 2020, and followed weekly for up to about 15 weeks. Sequenced sample: whole blood. This clonotype originated in an adult who was a healthcare worker with PCR-confirmed SARS-CoV-2 infection or an uninfected control (not recorded which). The sequence joins TRBV27 to TRBJ2-4; TRBD2 is possibly the D segment (5 matching bases). The DNA is as follows: TGTGCCAGCAGTTTTGAGGGCGGCGAAAACATTCAGTACTTC. Translated, this is CASSFEGGENIQYF.